This record covers a single T cell receptor beta chain. Antigen unknown. PCR involved 60 Vbeta and 13 Jbeta primers. The table came from immunoSEQ multiplex PCR; TCRdb's copy has only in-frame clones and leaves some out. The sample yields more than 90,000 clones, over 65% seen once. The data belong to a study of cytomegalovirus exposure and HLA in healthy donors. Study findings and constraints: Later analysis found that TCR beta chains associated with HLA were more clonally expanded than other, equally common chains.

The germline CDR1 and CDR2 sequences are SGHDT and YYEEEE. J lost 6 bases, V lost 4 bases, and 8 bases had no gene match. The CDR3 has 16 residues. The material sequenced was PBMCs. The rearrangement uses TRBV5-6 and TRBJ1-5; 12 positions match TRBD1. The TCR sequence derives from a woman younger than 45 in good health and CMV-seronegative. The CDR3 reads CASSPAGTGGSQPQHF. The CDR3 DNA is TGTGCCAGCAGCCCCGCGGGGACAGGGGGCAGTCAGCCCCAGCATTTT. The full variable domain, rest sourced from reference TRBV5-6 and TRBJ1-5, is DAGVTQSPTHLIKTRGQQVTLRCSPKSGHDTVSWYQQALGQGPQFIFQYYEEEERQRGNFPDRFSGHQFPNYSSELNVNALLLGDSALYLCASSPAGTGGSQPQHFGDGTRLSIL.